Shown below are 21 T cell receptor beta chains from a single sample sequenced in a study of shared clonotypes between healthy human individuals. The assay was immunoSEQ multiplex PCR, and TCRdb's table has in-frame clones only and misses some. The table lists about 450,000 clones, roughly 77% of them singletons. The specimen was PBMCs. These receptors all come from a woman aged 40 to 55 in good health. Some clones in this sample may be carry-over from other donors' samples.

This chain joins TRBV28 and TRBJ2-5; the match to TRBD2 covers 8 bases. CDR3 length: 15 residues. The germline gives CDR1 MDHEN, CDR2 SYDVKM. J lost 3 bases, V lost 6 bases, and 9 bases had no gene match. CDR3 in amino acids: CASSRLLAEEETQYF. For the CDR3, the DNA is TGTGCCAGCAGCCGCCTACTAGCGGAAGAAGAGACCCAGTACTTC.

The V and J genes are TRBV18 and TRBJ1-1; D may be TRBD1 (6 bases). CDR1 and CDR2 (germline): KGHSH, LQKENI. Trimming removed 8 bases from V and 0 bases from J, with 19 bases in between. The CDR3 has 16 amino acids. The CDR3 is CASTELRQVLNTEAFF. CDR3 coding DNA: TGTGCCAGCACAGAACTTAGACAGGTATTGAACACTGAAGCTTTCTTT.

The chain employs TRBV5-1 and TRBJ2-5; a weak D match, TRBD2 (6 bases). The CDR3 length is 14 residues. The germline gives CDR1 SGHRS, CDR2 YFSETQ. Trimming shortened V by 1 base and J by 5 bases, and 12 bases separated the two germline ends. The CDR3, as DNA: TGCGCCAGCAGCTTGCGGCTCCGGGGGGAGACCCAGTACTTC. Translated: CASSLRLRGETQYF.

The chain has TRBV10-3 and TRBJ2-7; 9 bases map to TRBD1. The CDR3 runs to 16 residues. Germline V gene data show CDR1 as ENHRY and CDR2 as SYGVKD. V lost 6 bases, J lost 5 bases, and 14 bases stayed unmatched. The CDR3 region is CAIRAQGTGIIHEQYF. The CDR3 coding sequence is TGTGCCATCAGGGCCCAGGGGACAGGGATTATCCACGAGCAGTACTTC.

Note on this clone: At one of its ends the junction is not consistent with the germline gene, which may arise from a read error. The V and J genes are TRBV5-1 and TRBJ1-4; a possible D gene is TRBD1 (6 bases). Per the germline V gene, CDR1 is SGHRS and CDR2 is YFSETQ. The CDR3 consists of 14 residues. CDR3 loop: CVSSLGQITEKLFF. Written as DNA, the CDR3 is TGCGTCAGCAGCTTAGGACAGATTACAGAAAAACTGTTTTTT.

Remarks on this clone: Other DNA sequences of this sample code for an identical CDR3. V usage is TRBV15 and J usage is TRBJ1-5; D remains ambiguous. Trimming took 0 bases from V and 4 from J, leaving 1 base between them. The CDR3 extends over 12 amino acids. Germline loops: CDR1 LNHNV, CDR2 YYDKDF (reference sequence). For the CDR3, the DNA is TGTGCCACCAGCAGAGATAATCAGCCCCAGCATTTT. As protein: CATSRDNQPQHF.

The chain carries TRBV20-1 and TRBJ1-2, with D uncertain. This CDR3 is built from 10 residues. Germline CDR1 DFQATT, CDR2 SNEGSKA (reference sequence). With 4 bases removed from V and 0 bases from J, the gap between germline ends came to 0 bases. The DNA for the CDR3 is TGCAGTGCTACTAACTATGGCTACACCTTC. Encoded protein: CSATNYGYTF.

This clone has more than one count but fewer than ten. The chain joins TRBV14 to TRBJ2-2; tentative D call: TRBD2 (5 bases). V dropped 5 bases and J dropped 8 bases, with 12 bases sitting between them. Looked up from germline, CDR1 is SGHDN and CDR2 is FVKESK. The CDR3 runs to 13 residues. CDR3 DNA sequence: TGTGCCAGCAGCTCCCGGGTAGCGGGGGAGCTGTTTTTT. Translation: CASSSRVAGELFF. The variable domain in full, completed from reference TRBV14 and TRBJ2-2, reads EAGVTQFPSHSVIEKGQTVTLRCDPISGHDNLYWYRRVMGKEIKFLLHFVKESKQDESGMPNNRFLAERTGGTYSTLKVQPAELEDSGVYFCASSSRVAGELFFGEGSRLTVL.

The genes are TRBV7-9 and TRBJ2-7, with D maybe TRBD2 (5 bases). The CDR3 has 12 amino acids. The germline gives CDR1 SEHNR, CDR2 FQNEAQ (reference sequence). The germline V and J ends were trimmed by 5 bases and 6 bases, with 11 bases remaining between them. The CDR3 region has the DNA TGTGCCAGCAGCCTCCCGGGGAGCGAGCAGTACTTC. This gives the protein CASSLPGSEQYF.

V usage is TRBV27 and J usage is TRBJ2-1; TRBD2 matches at 7 bases. The CDR3 runs to 16 residues. J gave up 6 bases and V 5 bases, and 13 bases lay outside the gene matches. Germline CDR1 MNHEY, CDR2 SMNVEV (reference sequence). In nucleotides, the CDR3 is TGTGCCAGCAGTCCTTTGGGCGTTTTAGCGGGCAATGAGCAGTTCTTC. This translates into CASSPLGVLAGNEQFF.

The chain has TRBV27 and TRBJ2-7; unclear D gene. V was clipped by 3 bases and J by 1 base, with 10 bases between them. Germline lookup yields CDR1 MNHEY and CDR2 SMNVEV (reference sequence). This CDR3 comprises 14 residues. CDR3: CASSFSGESYEQYF. The CDR3 DNA is TGTGCCAGCAGTTTTTCAGGTGAATCCTACGAGCAGTACTTC.

This clone was observed many times. The chain combines TRBV30 with TRBJ2-2, with a weak D call TRBD2 (5 bases). V was pared by 2 bases and J by 6 bases, with 13 bases between. Germline lookup yields CDR1 GTSNPN and CDR2 SVGIG (reference sequence). The CDR3 loop spans 14 amino acids. For the CDR3, the DNA is TGTGCCTGGAGTTCAGGACTGGAGGCCGGGGAGCTGTTTTTT. This gives the protein CAWSSGLEAGELFF. Full variable domain (rest looked up from reference TRBV30 and TRBJ2-2): SQTIHQWPATLVQPVGSPLSLECTVEGTSNPNLYWYRQAAGRGLQLLFYSVGIGQISSEVPQNLSASRPQDRQFILSSKKLLLSDSGFYLCAWSSGLEAGELFFGEGSRLTVL.

This clone was seen just once. CDR3: CASSLLGLDSYEQYF. The CDR3 DNA reads TGTGCCAGCAGTTTATTGGGACTTGACTCCTACGAGCAGTACTTC. J is TRBJ2-7 and V is TRBV28, with D perhaps matching TRBD2 (6 bases). The CDR3 spans 15 residues. Germline CDR1 MDHEN, CDR2 SYDVKM. The ends were cut back, 1 base at V and 0 bases at J, with 10 bases in the middle.

J is TRBJ1-2 and V is TRBV6-5, with TRBD1 as a possible D gene (5 bases). This CDR3 is built from 14 residues. Trimming left V 7 bases short and J 8 bases short, with 20 bases between. CDR1 MNHEY and CDR2 SVGAGI come from the germline V gene. The CDR3 region has the DNA TGTGCCAGCATGGCGACGGGGGTTGAATCGGGCTACACCTTC. This translates into CASMATGVESGYTF.

CDR3 in amino acids: CASSPGGLAGVNEQYF. The DNA of the CDR3 is TGTGCCAGCAGCCCAGGAGGACTAGCGGGAGTGAACGAGCAGTACTTC. This chain uses TRBV7-8 with TRBJ2-7; 13 bases are shared with TRBD2. J was trimmed by 5 bases and V by 5 bases; bases with no gene match: 9. The CDR3 sequence is 16 residues long. Germline values: CDR1 SGHVS, CDR2 FQNEAQ. The complete variable domain, with remaining parts taken from reference TRBV7-8 and TRBJ2-7, reads GAGVSQSPRYKVAKRGQDVALRCDPISGHVSLFWYQQALGQGPEFLTYFQNEAQLDKSGLPSDRFFAERPEGSVSTLKIQRTQQEDSAVYLCASSPGGLAGVNEQYFGPGTRLTVT.

The chain joins TRBV5-1 to TRBJ2-7; possibly TRBD1 or TRBD2 for D (5 bases each). Trimming left V 0 bases short and J 3 bases short, with 10 bases between. The CDR3 length is 14 residues. Germline V gene data show CDR1 as SGHRS and CDR2 as YFSETQ. The CDR3 sequence: CASSLAAGSYEQYF. As DNA, the CDR3 is TGCGCCAGCAGCTTGGCTGCAGGGAGCTACGAGCAGTACTTC.

The sample holds many counts of this clone. The J gene is TRBJ1-2, the V gene TRBV18; D is unclear. This CDR3 spans 17 amino acids. Between the trimmed V and J ends, which lost 0 bases and 0 bases, there was a span of 14 bases. The germline gives CDR1 KGHSH, CDR2 LQKENI. The CDR3 sequence is CASSPPMAAASNYGYTF. The CDR3 DNA reads TGTGCCAGCTCACCACCGATGGCGGCGGCCTCTAACTATGGCTACACCTTC.

The chain employs TRBV28 and TRBJ2-4; D call uncertain. V lost 4 bases, J lost 8 bases, and 18 bases lay in between. Per germline, CDR1 MDHEN and CDR2 SYDVKM. The CDR3 extends over 15 amino acids. CDR3 nucleotides: TGTGCCAGCAGTTCCTCCGATCTGTTACCAGACATTCAGTACTTC. This gives the protein CASSSSDLLPDIQYF.

The V and J genes are TRBV5-6 and TRBJ2-3; 11 bases map to TRBD2. Germline trimming cut 4 bases from V and 8 bases from J; bases unmatched to any gene: 9. Germline V gene lookup returns CDR1 SGHDT and CDR2 YYEEEE. CDR3 length: 15 amino acids. CDR3 bases: TGTGCCAGCAGCGGAATTAGCGGGGGGGTAGGTACGCAGTATTTT. Encoded protein: CASSGISGGVGTQYF.

CDR3 loop: CASSVGTDLSYEQYF. DNA of the CDR3: TGTGCCAGTAGTGTCGGGACAGACCTTTCCTACGAGCAGTACTTC. The rearrangement links TRBV19 to TRBJ2-7, with 7 bases lining up with TRBD1. The CDR3 runs to 15 residues. Germline CDR1 LNHDA, CDR2 SQIVND (reference sequence). V shed 5 bases and J 1 base; nucleotides not matched to a gene: 8.

The rearrangement links TRBV7-9 to TRBJ1-4; D not resolved. Germline values: CDR1 SEHNR, CDR2 FQNEAQ (reference sequence). The CDR3 sequence is 15 residues long. The V and J ends lost 2 bases and 0 bases respectively, with 7 bases between them. As DNA, the CDR3 is TGTGCCAGCAGCTTACTCAGCGCAACTAATGAAAAACTGTTTTTT. Its translation: CASSLLSATNEKLFF. Full variable domain (outside the CDR3, taken from reference TRBV7-9 and TRBJ1-4): DTGVSQNPRHKITKRGQNVTFRCDPISEHNRLYWYRQTLGQGPEFLTYFQNEAQLEKSRLLSDRFSAERPKGSFSTLEIQRTEQGDSAMYLCASSLLSATNEKLFFGSGTQLSVL.